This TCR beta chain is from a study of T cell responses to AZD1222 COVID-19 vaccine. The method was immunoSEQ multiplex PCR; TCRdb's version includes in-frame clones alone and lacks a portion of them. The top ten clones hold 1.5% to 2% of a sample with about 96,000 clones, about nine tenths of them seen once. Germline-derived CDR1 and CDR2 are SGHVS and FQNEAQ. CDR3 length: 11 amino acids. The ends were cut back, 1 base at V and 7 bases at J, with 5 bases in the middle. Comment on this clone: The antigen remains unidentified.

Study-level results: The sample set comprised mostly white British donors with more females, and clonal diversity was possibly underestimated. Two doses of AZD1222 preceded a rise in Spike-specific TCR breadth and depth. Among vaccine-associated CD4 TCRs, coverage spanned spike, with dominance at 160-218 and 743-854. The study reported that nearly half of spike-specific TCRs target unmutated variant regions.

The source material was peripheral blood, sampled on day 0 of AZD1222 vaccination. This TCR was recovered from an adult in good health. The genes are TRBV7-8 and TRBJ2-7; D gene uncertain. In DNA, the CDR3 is TGTGCCAGCAGCTTAGTTGGGGAGCAGTACTTC. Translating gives CASSLVGEQYF.